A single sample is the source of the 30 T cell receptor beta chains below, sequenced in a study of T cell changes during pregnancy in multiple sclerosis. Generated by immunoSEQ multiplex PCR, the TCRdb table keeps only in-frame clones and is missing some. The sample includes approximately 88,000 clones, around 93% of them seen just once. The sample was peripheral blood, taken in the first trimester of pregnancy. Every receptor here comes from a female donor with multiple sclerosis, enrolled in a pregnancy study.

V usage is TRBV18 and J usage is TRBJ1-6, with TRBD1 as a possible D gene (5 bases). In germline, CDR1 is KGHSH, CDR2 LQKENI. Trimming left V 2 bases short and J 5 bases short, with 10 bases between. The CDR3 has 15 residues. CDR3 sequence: CASSPGGRDNSPLHF. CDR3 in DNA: TGTGCCAGCTCACCAGGGGGGAGGGATAATTCACCCCTCCACTTT.

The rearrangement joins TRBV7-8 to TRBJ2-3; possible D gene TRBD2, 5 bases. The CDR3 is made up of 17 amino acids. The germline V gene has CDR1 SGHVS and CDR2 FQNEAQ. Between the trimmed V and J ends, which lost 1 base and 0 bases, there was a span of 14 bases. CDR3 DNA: TGTGCCAGCAGCTTAGACCTTTATGGCGGGAGCACAGATACGCAGTATTTT. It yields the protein CASSLDLYGGSTDTQYF.

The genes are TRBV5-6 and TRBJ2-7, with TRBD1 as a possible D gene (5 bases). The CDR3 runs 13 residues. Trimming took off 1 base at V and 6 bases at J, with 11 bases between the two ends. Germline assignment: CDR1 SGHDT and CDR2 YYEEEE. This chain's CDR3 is CASSLRDSVEQYF. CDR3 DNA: TGTGCCAGCAGCTTGAGAGACAGTGTCGAGCAGTACTTC.

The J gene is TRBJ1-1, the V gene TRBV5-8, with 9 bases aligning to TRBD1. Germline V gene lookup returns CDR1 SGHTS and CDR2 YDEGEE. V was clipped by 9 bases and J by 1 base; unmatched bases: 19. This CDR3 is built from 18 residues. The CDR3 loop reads CANVMGFEGQGSNTEAFF. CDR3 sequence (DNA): TGTGCCAACGTCATGGGGTTTGAGGGACAGGGATCGAACACTGAAGCTTTCTTT. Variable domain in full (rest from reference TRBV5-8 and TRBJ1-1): EAGVTQSPTHLIKTRGQQATLRCSPISGHTSVYWYQQALGLGLQFLLWYDEGEERNRGNFPPRFSGRQFPNYSSELNVNALELEDSALYLCANVMGFEGQGSNTEAFFGQGTRLTVV.

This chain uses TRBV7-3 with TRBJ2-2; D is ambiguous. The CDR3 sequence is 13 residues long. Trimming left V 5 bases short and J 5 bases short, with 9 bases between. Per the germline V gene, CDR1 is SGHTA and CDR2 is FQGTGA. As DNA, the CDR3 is TGTGCCAGCAGCCGCGTCGTGACCGGGGAGCTGTTTTTT. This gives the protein CASSRVVTGELFF.

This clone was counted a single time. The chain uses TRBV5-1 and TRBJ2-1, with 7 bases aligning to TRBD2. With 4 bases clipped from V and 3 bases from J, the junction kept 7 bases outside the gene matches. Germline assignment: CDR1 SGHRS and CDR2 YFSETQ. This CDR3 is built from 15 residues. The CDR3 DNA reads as TGCGCCAGCAGCGGGGGGGACCGGGACTACAATGAGCAGTTCTTC. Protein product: CASSGGDRDYNEQFF.

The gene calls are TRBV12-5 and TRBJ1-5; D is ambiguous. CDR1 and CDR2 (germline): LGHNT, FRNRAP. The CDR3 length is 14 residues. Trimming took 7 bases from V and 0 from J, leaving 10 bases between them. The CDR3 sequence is CASVREFSNQPQHF. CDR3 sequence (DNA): TGTGCTAGTGTCCGAGAGTTTAGCAATCAGCCCCAGCATTTT.

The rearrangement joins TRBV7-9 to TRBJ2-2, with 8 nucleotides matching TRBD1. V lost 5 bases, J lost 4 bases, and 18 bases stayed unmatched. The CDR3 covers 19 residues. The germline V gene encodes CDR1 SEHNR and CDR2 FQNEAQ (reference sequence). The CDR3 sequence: CASSQFTGGKIGSTGELFF. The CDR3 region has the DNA TGTGCCAGCAGCCAGTTCACAGGGGGGAAAATAGGAAGCACCGGGGAGCTGTTTTTT.

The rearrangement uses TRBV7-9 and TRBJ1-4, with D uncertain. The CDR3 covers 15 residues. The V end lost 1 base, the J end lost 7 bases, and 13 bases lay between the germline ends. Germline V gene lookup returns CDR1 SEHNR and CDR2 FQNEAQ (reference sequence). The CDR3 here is CASSLDVGSSEKLFF. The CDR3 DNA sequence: TGTGCCAGCAGCTTAGACGTAGGGAGTAGTGAAAAACTGTTTTTT.

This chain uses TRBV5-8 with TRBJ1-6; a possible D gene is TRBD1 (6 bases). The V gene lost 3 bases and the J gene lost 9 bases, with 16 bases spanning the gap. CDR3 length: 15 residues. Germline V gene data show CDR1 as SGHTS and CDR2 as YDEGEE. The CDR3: CASSSGTLTSSPLHF. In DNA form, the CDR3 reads TGTGCCAGCAGCTCTGGGACACTGACTTCTTCACCCCTCCACTTT.

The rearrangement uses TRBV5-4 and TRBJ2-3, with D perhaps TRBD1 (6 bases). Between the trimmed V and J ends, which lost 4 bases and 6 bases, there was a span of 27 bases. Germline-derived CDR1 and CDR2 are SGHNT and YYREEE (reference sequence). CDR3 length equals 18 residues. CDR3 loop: CASSHALRGTFGGDTQYF. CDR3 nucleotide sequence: TGTGCCAGCAGCCACGCTCTGAGGGGGACGTTTGGGGGTGATACGCAGTATTTT.

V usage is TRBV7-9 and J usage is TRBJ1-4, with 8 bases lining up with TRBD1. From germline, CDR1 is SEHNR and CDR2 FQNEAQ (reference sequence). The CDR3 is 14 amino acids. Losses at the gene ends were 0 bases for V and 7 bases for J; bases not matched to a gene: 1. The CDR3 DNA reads TGTGCCAGCAGCTTAGCCGGGACAGGTGAAAAACTGTTTTTT. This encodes CASSLAGTGEKLFF.

The CDR3 sequence is CASSLQGPGEAFF. The DNA for the CDR3 is TGTGCCAGCAGCTTGCAGGGTCCAGGCGAAGCTTTCTTT. The V and J genes are TRBV5-6 and TRBJ1-1, with a possible D match to TRBD1 (5 bases). V lost 1 base and J lost 8, with 12 bases in between. The CDR3 runs 13 residues. The germline CDR1 and CDR2 sequences are SGHDT and YYEEEE.

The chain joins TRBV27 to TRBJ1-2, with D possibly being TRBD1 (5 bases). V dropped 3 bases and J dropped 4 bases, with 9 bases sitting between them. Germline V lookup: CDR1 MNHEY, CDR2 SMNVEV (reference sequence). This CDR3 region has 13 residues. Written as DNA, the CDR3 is TGTGCCAGCAGTTTGCAGGGCCCCTATGGCTACACCTTC. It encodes CASSLQGPYGYTF.

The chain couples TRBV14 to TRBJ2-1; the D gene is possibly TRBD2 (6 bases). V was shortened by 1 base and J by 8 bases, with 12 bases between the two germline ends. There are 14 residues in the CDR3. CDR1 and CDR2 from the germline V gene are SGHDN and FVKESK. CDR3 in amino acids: CASSQGGGVDEQFF. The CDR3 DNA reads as TGTGCCAGCAGCCAAGGAGGAGGGGTGGATGAGCAGTTCTTC.

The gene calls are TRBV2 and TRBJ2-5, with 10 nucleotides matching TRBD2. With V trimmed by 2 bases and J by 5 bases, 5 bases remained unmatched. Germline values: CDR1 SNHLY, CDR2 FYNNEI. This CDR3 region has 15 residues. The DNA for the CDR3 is TGTGCCAGCAGTGAATGGGATAGCGGGGGGGAGACCCAGTACTTC. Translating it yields CASSEWDSGGETQYF. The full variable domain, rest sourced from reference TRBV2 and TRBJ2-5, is EPEVTQTPSHQVTQMGQEVILRCVPISNHLYFYWYRQILGQKVEFLVSFYNNEISEKSEIFDDQFSVERPDGSNFTLKIRSTKLEDSAMYFCASSEWDSGGETQYFGPGTRLLVL.

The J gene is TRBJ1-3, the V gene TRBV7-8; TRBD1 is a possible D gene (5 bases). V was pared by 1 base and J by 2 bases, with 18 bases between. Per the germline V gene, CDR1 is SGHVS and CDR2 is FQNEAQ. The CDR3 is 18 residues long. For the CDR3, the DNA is TGTGCCAGCAGCTTAGGGTCAGGGCCCCTTAGGGCTGGAAACACCATATATTTT. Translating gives CASSLGSGPLRAGNTIYF.

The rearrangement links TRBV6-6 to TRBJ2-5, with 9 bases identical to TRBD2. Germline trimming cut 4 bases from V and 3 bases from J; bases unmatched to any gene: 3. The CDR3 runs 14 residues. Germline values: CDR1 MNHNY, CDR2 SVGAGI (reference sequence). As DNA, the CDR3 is TGTGCCAGCAGTTCACGACTAGCGGAAGAGACCCAGTACTTC. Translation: CASSSRLAEETQYF.

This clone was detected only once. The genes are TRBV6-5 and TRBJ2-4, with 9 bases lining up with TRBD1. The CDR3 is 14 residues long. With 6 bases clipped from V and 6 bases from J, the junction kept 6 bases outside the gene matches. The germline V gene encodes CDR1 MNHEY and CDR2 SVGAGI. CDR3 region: CASRQGAVGNIQYF. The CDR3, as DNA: TGTGCCAGCAGACAGGGGGCGGTAGGAAACATTCAGTACTTC.

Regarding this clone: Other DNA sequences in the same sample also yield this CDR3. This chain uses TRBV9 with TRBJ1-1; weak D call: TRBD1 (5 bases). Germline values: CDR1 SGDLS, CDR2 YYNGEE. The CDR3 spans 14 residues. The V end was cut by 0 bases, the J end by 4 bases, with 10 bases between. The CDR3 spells CASSVGPGGTEAFF. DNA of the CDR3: TGTGCCAGCAGCGTAGGGCCCGGGGGCACTGAAGCTTTCTTT.

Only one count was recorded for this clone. CDR3 nucleotide sequence: TGTGCCAGCAGACTCGTAGATAGCTACAATGAGCAGTTCTTC. This sequence encodes CASRLVDSYNEQFF. This chain links TRBV11-3 with TRBJ2-1; no definite D call. V was cut by 6 bases and J by 3 bases, with 12 bases left in between. The CDR3 contains 14 residues. Germline CDR1 and CDR2: SGHNT and YENEEA.

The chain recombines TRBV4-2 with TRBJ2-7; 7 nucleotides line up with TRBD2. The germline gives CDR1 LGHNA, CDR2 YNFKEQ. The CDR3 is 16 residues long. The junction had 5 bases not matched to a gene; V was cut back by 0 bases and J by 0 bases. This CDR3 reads CASSQDVGLVSYEQYF. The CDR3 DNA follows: TGTGCCAGCAGCCAAGATGTAGGACTAGTCTCCTACGAGCAGTACTTC.

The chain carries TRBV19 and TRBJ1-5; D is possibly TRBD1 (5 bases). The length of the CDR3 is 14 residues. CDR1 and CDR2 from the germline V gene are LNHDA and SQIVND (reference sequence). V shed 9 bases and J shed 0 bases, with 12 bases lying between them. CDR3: CASSPGNSNQPQHF. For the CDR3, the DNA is TGTGCCAGCAGCCCAGGGAATAGCAATCAGCCCCAGCATTTT.

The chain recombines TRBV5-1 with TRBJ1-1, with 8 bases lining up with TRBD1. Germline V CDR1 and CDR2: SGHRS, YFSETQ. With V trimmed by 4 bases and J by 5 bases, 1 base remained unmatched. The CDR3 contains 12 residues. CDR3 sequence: CASSRQGTEAFF. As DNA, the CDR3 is TGCGCCAGCAGCCGACAGGGGACTGAAGCTTTCTTT.

DNA of the CDR3: TGTGCCAGCAGCGTGGGAGGTGCGAACACCGGGGAGCTGTTTTTT. It translates to CASSVGGANTGELFF. The chain links TRBV7-2 to TRBJ2-2, with D maybe TRBD2 (6 bases). Trimming stripped 5 bases from V and 0 bases from J, with 10 bases between. The CDR3 is made up of 15 amino acids. Germline CDR1 and CDR2: SGHTA and FQGNSA. The full variable domain, with the rest looked up from reference TRBV7-2 and TRBJ2-2, is GAGVSQSPSNKVTEKGKDVELRCDPISGHTALYWYRQSLGQGLEFLIYFQGNSAPDKSGLPSDRFSAERTGGSVSTLTIQRTQQEDSAVYLCASSVGGANTGELFFGEGSRLTVL.

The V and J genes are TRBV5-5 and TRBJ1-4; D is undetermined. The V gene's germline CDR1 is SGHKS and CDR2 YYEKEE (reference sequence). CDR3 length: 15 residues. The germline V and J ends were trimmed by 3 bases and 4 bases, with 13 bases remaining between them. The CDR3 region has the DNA TGTGCCAGCAGCTCATTTAGCGCAGATAATGAAAAACTGTTTTTT. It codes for CASSSFSADNEKLFF.

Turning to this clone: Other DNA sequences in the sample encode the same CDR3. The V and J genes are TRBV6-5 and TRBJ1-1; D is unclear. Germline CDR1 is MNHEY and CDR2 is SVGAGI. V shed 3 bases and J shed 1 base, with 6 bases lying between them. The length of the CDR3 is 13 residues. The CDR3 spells CASSYRGNTEAFF. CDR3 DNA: TGTGCCAGCAGTTATCGGGGGAACACTGAAGCTTTCTTT.

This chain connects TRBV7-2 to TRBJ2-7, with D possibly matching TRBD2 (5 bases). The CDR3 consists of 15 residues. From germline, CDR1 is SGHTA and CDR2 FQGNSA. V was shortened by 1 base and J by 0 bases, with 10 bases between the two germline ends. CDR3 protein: CASSLDRAVSYEQYF. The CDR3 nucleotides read TGTGCCAGCAGCTTAGATAGAGCGGTCTCCTACGAGCAGTACTTC.

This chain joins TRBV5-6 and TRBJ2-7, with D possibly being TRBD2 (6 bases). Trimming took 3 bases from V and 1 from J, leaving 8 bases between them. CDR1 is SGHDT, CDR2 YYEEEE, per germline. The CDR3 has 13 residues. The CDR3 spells CASSWGTSYEQYF. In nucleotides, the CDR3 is TGTGCCAGCAGCTGGGGGACTTCCTACGAGCAGTACTTC.

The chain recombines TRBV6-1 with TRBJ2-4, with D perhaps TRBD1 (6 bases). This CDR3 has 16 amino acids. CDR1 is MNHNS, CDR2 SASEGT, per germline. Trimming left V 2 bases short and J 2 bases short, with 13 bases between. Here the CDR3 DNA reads TGTGCCAGCAGTGAATGGGACAAGATATCCAAAAACATTCAGTACTTC. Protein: CASSEWDKISKNIQYF.